This paragraph covers one T cell receptor beta chain sequence. The clone's antigen remains unknown. No much larger clone exists at a distance of one base, and base qualities are not known. The data are from a study of blood T cell repertoires in COVID-19 (dated by TCRdb to the early 2020s). With regard to the full study: Collaborator samples came from the United States, Italy and Spain and covered acute and convalescent phases of COVID-19. Samples came from the ongoing ImmuneRACE study (first 160 participants) plus 1,254 subjects from 6 global collaborators. HLA class I and class II types, where available, came from metadata supplied by the sample provider rather than from assay-based typing. The prospective study material was composed of cDNA or gDNA derived from T cells, B-cell-depleted T cells, or PBMCs. The repertoires were made available in a free public database intended to serve as a resource for research on the immune response to SARS-CoV-2. Nearly every sample came with metadata listing a de-identified subject ID, COVID-19 status, age in years and sex. The dataset comprised deeply sampled blood TCRbeta repertoires from subjects exposed to, actively infected with, or recovered from COVID-19. Results and caveats for the whole study, not just this receptor: How much clinical and demographic metadata was included differed by source and by participant, and the metadata was provided uncurated.

Collaborating institutions collected whole blood in K2EDTA tubes following their own protocols. Collaborator samples were shipped for TCRbeta analysis as frozen whole blood, isolated PBMCs, or DNA extracted from either sample type. The immunoSEQ Assay, a bias-controlled multiplex PCR, was used to amplify TCRbeta CDR3 regions from genomic DNA. The original pipeline was this. The number of nucleated cells in each sample was estimated by amplification of reference gene primers within the assay. Sequence reads were collapsed and filtered to measure the absolute abundance of every unique TCRbeta CDR3 rearrangement. For each sample, productive Simpson clonality was calculated by taking the square root of Simpson's diversity index across productive rearrangements. Entries here come from immuneACCESS through TCRdb and include only in-frame sequences with V and J called. Some clones fail to appear in such tables; in the studies checked, an unresolved V gene covers under half of the shortfall, and the cause of the remainder is unknown. That table is the source of V, J and clone size, and D and trimming were worked out from the DNA. This sample holds more than 110,000 clones; 75% to 90% were observed only once. The ten largest make up approximately 11% of the sample.

CDR1 KGHSH and CDR2 LQKENI are derived from the germline V gene. V is shortened by 3 bases, J by 8 bases, and the region joining them spans 13 bases. The CDR3, from cysteine to phenylalanine, totals 13 residues. Just the 39-base CDR3 DNA is kept, in frame starting at base 1. In this chain, TRBV18 is recombined with TRBJ1-2; possibly the D gene is TRBD1, per 6 matching bases. The sample taken for sequencing was peripheral blood. The receptor comes from an elderly woman with acute or convalescent COVID-19. The DNA is as follows: TGTGCCAGCTCACCTACCCCAGGGGAAGGCTACACCTTC. This gives the protein CASSPTPGEGYTF.